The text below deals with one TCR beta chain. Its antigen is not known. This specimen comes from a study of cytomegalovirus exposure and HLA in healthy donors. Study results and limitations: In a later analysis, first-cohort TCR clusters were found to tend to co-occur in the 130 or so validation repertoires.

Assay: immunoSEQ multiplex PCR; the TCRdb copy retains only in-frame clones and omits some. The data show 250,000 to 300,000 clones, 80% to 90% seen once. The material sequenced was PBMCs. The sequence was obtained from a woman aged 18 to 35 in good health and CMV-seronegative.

CDR3 nucleotides: TGTGCCAGCAGTCCTCCCAGGGGGCTGAAAGCTTTCTTT. This translates into CASSPPRGLKAFF. The rearrangement joins TRBV27 to TRBJ1-1; 8 nucleotides align to TRBD1. Germline lookup yields CDR1 MNHEY and CDR2 SMNVEV (reference sequence). V was pared by 5 bases and J by 9 bases, with 8 bases of the junction left unmatched. CDR3 size: 13 residues.